The following is a T cell receptor beta chain sequence with its context. Sequenced by immunoSEQ multiplex PCR; TCRdb stores in-frame clones only, minus some. The data show around 35,000 clones, approximately 81% seen once. These data originate in a study of blood T cell repertoires in COVID-19. About the research overall: The study drew acute and convalescent COVID-19 samples from the United States, Italy and Spain.

Seattle enrolled patients during active infection and tracked them longitudinally. V gave up 2 bases and J gave up 4 bases, with 10 bases separating them. Germline V gene sequence: CDR1 KGHDR, CDR2 SFDVKD. This CDR3 has 14 residues. The chain couples TRBV24-1 to TRBJ1-2; tentatively, D is TRBD1 (5 bases). Specimen: peripheral blood. This clonotype originated in a man between 65 and 79 years old with COVID-19, enrolled during active disease. CDR3 coding DNA: TGTGCCACCAGTGATTGGTCAGGGCGCTATGGCTACACCTTC. Translation: CATSDWSGRYGYTF.